The 20 T cell receptor beta chains below all came from one sample that was sequenced in a study of metastatic and nonmetastatic thyroid tumors. Each patient came to thyroid surgery without any prior treatment (of any kind). TCRdb reanalyzed the PCR reads via MiXCR. The top ten clones hold 10% to 15% of a sample with approximately 16,000 clones, less than 25% of them seen once. Input material: tumor tissue. The receptors were gathered from a male donor with papillary thyroid cancer or a benign thyroid nodule (not recorded which). Some clones in this sample may be carry-over from other donors' samples.

This clone has more than one count but fewer than ten. An end of the junction differs from the germline gene, which may be a read error. This specimen includes other DNA sequences encoding the same CDR3. The gene calls are TRBV18 and TRBJ2-2, with D possibly called TRBD1 or TRBD2 (5 bases each). CDR1 is KGHSH and CDR2 is LQKENI in the germline V gene. This CDR3 is 17 amino acids long. Here the CDR3 DNA reads TGTGCCAGCTCACCGGCAGGCCCCCTAACCAGGGCCGGGGAACTGTTTTTT. This gives the protein CASSPAGPLTRAGELFF.

This clone was detected many times. V is TRBV29-1 and J is TRBJ2-1, with D unresolved. Per germline, CDR1 SQVTM and CDR2 ANQGSEA. The CDR3 spans 15 residues. Trimming stripped 4 bases from V and 9 bases from J, with 22 bases between. CDR3 loop: CSVGRPSSAFGEQFF. CDR3 coding DNA: TGCAGCGTTGGACGACCTAGTTCCGCGTTCGGTGAGCAGTTCTTC.

This clone was recorded at least ten times. The junction departs from the called germline gene at one end, perhaps through a read error. V gene TRBV24-1 combines with J gene TRBJ2-2; no firm D call. The germline gives CDR1 KGHDR, CDR2 SFDVKD. The CDR3 has 15 amino acids. The CDR3 DNA follows: TGTGCCACCAGTGATTTAAGAAGGGAAGCCGGAGAGCTGTTTTTT. Protein sequence: CATSDLRREAGELFF.

By proportion, this clone is medium-sized (0.01 to 0.1%). The V call is TRBV6-1, the J call TRBJ2-1; 7 bases map to TRBD1. The trim removed 4 bases at V and 6 bases at J, leaving 9 bases unmatched. CDR1 MNHNS and CDR2 SASEGT come from the germline V gene. The CDR3 covers 15 residues. The CDR3 is CASSARDSGSNEQFF. CDR3 nucleotides: TGTGCCAGCAGTGCCCGGGACAGCGGAAGCAATGAGCAGTTCTTC.

This clone qualifies as medium-sized. This sequence joins TRBV7-2 and TRBJ2-2; 9 positions agree with TRBD2. With V trimmed by 2 bases and J by 2 bases, 6 bases remained unmatched. Germline values: CDR1 SGHTA, CDR2 FQGNSA. CDR3 length: 17 residues. The CDR3 reads CASSLRASGTNTGELFF. CDR3 DNA sequence: TGTGCCAGCAGCTTACGGGCTAGCGGGACAAACACCGGGGAGCTGTTTTTT.

This clone was recorded at least ten times. This chain links TRBV4-1 with TRBJ2-5, with 10 bases aligning to TRBD2. The germline V gene has CDR1 MGHRA and CDR2 YSYEKL. CDR3 length: 15 amino acids. With 1 base clipped from V and 5 bases from J, the junction kept 4 bases outside the gene matches. CDR3 sequence reads: CASSQGTSGRETQYF. CDR3 sequence (DNA): TGCGCCAGCAGCCAAGGGACTAGCGGAAGGGAGACCCAGTACTTC.

This clone was observed many times. The chain recombines TRBV20-1 with TRBJ1-1; TRBD1 might be the D (5 bases). CDR3 length: 14 amino acids. Per the germline V gene, CDR1 is DFQATT and CDR2 is SNEGSKA (reference sequence). The germline V and J ends were trimmed by 6 bases and 4 bases, with 18 bases remaining between them. DNA for the CDR3: TGCAGTGCCGCGAATCCAGGGCCTGCCACTGAAGCTTTCTTT. Translated: CSAANPGPATEAFF.

This clone was picked up many times. The chain recombines TRBV20-1 with TRBJ2-3; 8 positions match TRBD2. CDR1 DFQATT and CDR2 SNEGSKA come from the germline V gene (reference sequence). V lost 0 bases, J lost 11 bases, and 13 bases stayed unmatched. The CDR3 length is 15 residues. The CDR3 DNA reads as TGCAGTGCTAGAGAGGCTGGGAGAGCGGGGGAAGGGCAGTATTTT. This sequence encodes CSAREAGRAGEGQYF.

This clone was seen at least ten times. The CDR3 sequence: CSVRTGATNEKLFF. The DNA of the CDR3 is TGCAGCGTTCGTACCGGAGCAACTAATGAAAAACTGTTTTTT. This chain uses TRBV29-1 with TRBJ1-4; D gene uncertain. V was pared by 5 bases and J by 0 bases, with 10 bases between. This CDR3 is built from 14 residues. Germline-derived CDR1 and CDR2 are SQVTM and ANQGSEA.

Many counts were recorded for this clone. This sample also contains other DNA sequences that code for the same CDR3. This chain links TRBV7-2 with TRBJ2-5, with 14 positions matching TRBD2. Germline CDR1 SGHTA, CDR2 FQGNSA. CDR3 length equals 17 residues. V was pared by 1 base and J by 5 bases, with 6 bases of the junction left unmatched. The CDR3: CASSLGGTSGRGETQYF. The CDR3 DNA is TGTGCCAGCAGCTTAGGCGGGACTAGCGGGAGAGGGGAGACCCAGTACTTC.

The chain carries TRBV6-1 and TRBJ1-1, with D unresolved. The CDR3 covers 13 residues. In germline, CDR1 is MNHNS, CDR2 SASEGT. V lost 6 bases and J lost 0, with 8 bases in between. CDR3: CASSPDVNTEAFF. The CDR3 region has the DNA TGTGCCAGCAGCCCAGACGTGAACACTGAAGCTTTCTTT.

The table lists this clone with a few counts. V is TRBV6-1 and J is TRBJ2-2, with 10 bases identical to TRBD2. The CDR3 extends over 15 amino acids. V trimming: 5 bases; J trimming: 7 bases; junction bases outside the gene matches: 7. CDR1 is MNHNS, CDR2 SASEGT, per germline. The CDR3 DNA follows: TGTGCCAGCAGTCGGACTAGCGGTGGCCACGGGGAGCTGTTTTTT. Translating it yields CASSRTSGGHGELFF.

In its sample, this clone was seen many times. The genes are TRBV28 and TRBJ1-2; weak D call: TRBD1 (5 bases). Germline V gene sequence: CDR1 MDHEN, CDR2 SYDVKM. The CDR3 runs 13 residues. Trimming took 6 bases from V and 4 from J, leaving 12 bases between them. In nucleotides, the CDR3 is TGTGCCAGCAGAAAAGGGACGGCCTATGGCTACACCTTC. This sequence encodes CASRKGTAYGYTF.

In its sample, this clone was seen many times. Other DNA sequences in the sample encode the same CDR3. The chain couples TRBV5-1 to TRBJ2-6, with D uncertain. This CDR3 is built from 15 residues. Germline CDR1 SGHRS, CDR2 YFSETQ. V was clipped by 0 bases and J by 0 bases, with 4 bases between them. The CDR3 is CASSLAVSGANVLTF. CDR3 nucleotides: TGCGCCAGCAGCTTGGCGGTCTCTGGGGCCAACGTCCTGACTTTC.

This clone was recorded at least ten times. The genes are TRBV20-1 and TRBJ1-1; 7 bases are shared with TRBD1. Trimming at V came to 4 bases and at J to 5 bases, leaving 13 bases not matched to a gene. The CDR3 length is 15 residues. Germline CDR1 and CDR2: DFQATT and SNEGSKA (reference sequence). In DNA, the CDR3 is TGCAGTGCTACTAGACAGGGAGGAAGAAAGACTGAAGCTTTCTTT. Its protein product is CSATRQGGRKTEAFF.

This clone has a single count. The CDR3 DNA reads TGTGCCAGCAGCCCCGGGACACACGGAGTGCAGGGCCACGAGCAGTACTTC. This codes for CASSPGTHGVQGHEQYF. The chain joins TRBV11-1 to TRBJ2-7; D possibly corresponds to TRBD1 (6 bases). CDR1 and CDR2 from the germline V gene are SGHAT and FQDESV (reference sequence). The CDR3 length is 17 residues. Between the trimmed V and J ends, which lost 5 bases and 5 bases, there was a span of 25 bases.

The CDR3 DNA reads TGTGCCAGAAGCGGACGGATAAAAGAGACCCAGTACTTC. Encoded protein: CARSGRIKETQYF. The V call is TRBV6-1, the J call TRBJ2-5; TRBD2 might be the D (5 bases). V lost 9 bases and J 3 bases, leaving 14 bases between the germline ends. This CDR3 region has 13 residues. The germline CDR1 and CDR2 sequences are MNHNS and SASEGT.

The CDR3 DNA reads TGTGCCAGCAGTGGGACTAGCGGGAGCCCAGAGACCCAGTACTTC. This codes for CASSGTSGSPETQYF. V is TRBV2 and J is TRBJ2-5, with TRBD2 matching 13 bases. The CDR3 length is 15 residues. Germline-derived CDR1 and CDR2 are SNHLY and FYNNEI. V was clipped by 4 bases and J by 4 bases; unmatched bases: 3.

The chain couples TRBV6-1 to TRBJ2-5; 14 nucleotides agree with TRBD2. This CDR3 spans 15 amino acids. Losses at the gene ends were 4 bases for V and 2 bases for J; bases not matched to a gene: 0. Germline-derived CDR1 and CDR2 are MNHNS and SASEGT. In nucleotides, the CDR3 is TGTGCCAGCAGTGGACTAGCGGGGGGGCAAGAGACCCAGTACTTC. Its translation: CASSGLAGGQETQYF.

The chain links TRBV11-2 to TRBJ1-1; 8 positions match TRBD1. This CDR3 is 16 amino acids long. Germline trimming cut 4 bases from V and 2 bases from J; bases unmatched to any gene: 9. Germline V lookup: CDR1 SGHAT, CDR2 FQNNGV. CDR3 nucleotide sequence: TGTGCCAGCAGCTCCGCCGGACAGGGATTAAACACTGAAGCTTTCTTT. Translation gives CASSSAGQGLNTEAFF.